This T cell receptor beta chain is from a study of human T cells and chemical hapten exposure. The table lists this clonotype with a few counts. The CDR3 has 13 amino acids. Germline V lookup: CDR1 GTSNPN, CDR2 SVGIG (reference sequence). V was clipped by 4 bases and J by 0 bases, with 7 bases between them. TCRdb redid the calling of the RACE reads with MiXCR, one entry per CDR3 protein. The sample carries approximately 110,000 distinct CDR3 sequences, 8% to 13% recorded once. Stated time point: patch test 1, 2 weeks after DPC sensitization. The treatment denotes: therapeutic diphenylcyclopropenone sensitization with weekly scalp DPC. Prior to application of each patch test, blood was drawn.

This TCR was sampled from a woman between 35 and 50 years old with alopecia areata. Some clones in this sample may be carry-over from other donors' samples. Here the sequenced sample was whole blood, taken in connection with sensitization to the hapten diphenylcyclopropenone (DPC). This sequence joins TRBV30 and TRBJ2-1; D uncertain. The CDR3 region is CAWIGSSYNEQFF. CDR3 nucleotides: TGTGCCTGGATCGGCAGCTCCTACAATGAGCAGTTCTTC.